These T cell receptor beta chains were read from a single sample in a study of identical twins. One entry per CDR3 protein results from TCRdb running MiXCR on the 5' RACE reads. The repertoire holds hundreds of thousands of distinct CDR3 sequences, with approximately 6% as singletons. Material: naive T cells sorted from blood. These receptors came from a young man in good health. The CDR3 runs from the conserved cysteine through the conserved F or W. D genes are given only for firm matches. Expanded clones get a size class; other rows say once, few or many, or leave the size out.

CDR3nt	CDR3aa	abundance	v_gene	j_gene	d_gene
TGCAGCGCCCGGGCGGGGTTGGGGACTGAAGCTTTCTTT	CSARAGLGTEAFF	.	TRBV29-1	TRBJ1-1	.
TGCGCCAGCAGCGGGACAGGTTGGGGCTACAATGAGCAGTTCTTC	CASSGTGWGYNEQFF	many	TRBV5-1	TRBJ2-1	TRBD1
TGCAGCGTTGAAGTTGGACAGGGGGACTATGGCTACACCTTC	CSVEVGQGDYGYTF	.	TRBV29-1	TRBJ1-2	TRBD1
TGTGCCACCAGCACCTCATTAGCGGGAGGTCAAGAGACCCAGTACTTC	CATSTSLAGGQETQYF	.	TRBV15	TRBJ2-5	TRBD2
TGTGCCAGCAGCTTAGAGTTTAAGGGGAATGAGCAGTTCTTC	CASSLEFKGNEQFF	many	TRBV11-2	TRBJ2-1	.
TGCGCCAGCAGCTTGGGTACTAGCGGGAGATCTCACAATGAGCAGTTCTTC	CASSLGTSGRSHNEQFF	many	TRBV5-1	TRBJ2-1	TRBD2
TGTGCCTGTAGCGGGGCTAGCACAGATACGCAGTATTTT	CACSGASTDTQYF	.	TRBV30	TRBJ2-3	TRBD2
TGTGCCAGCAGCTTCCGGGCGGCGACAGATACGCAGTATTTT	CASSFRAATDTQYF	many	TRBV7-2	TRBJ2-3	.
TGTGCCAGCAGTATAAGGACTAGTTGGAATGAGCAGTTCTTC	CASSIRTSWNEQFF	many	TRBV27	TRBJ2-1	TRBD2
TGCAGTGGAACAGTAAAAAACACTGAAGCTTTCTTT	CSGTVKNTEAFF	many	TRBV20-1	TRBJ1-1	.
TGCAGTGCAACTACTAGCGGGAGCTACGAGCAGTACTTC	CSATTSGSYEQYF	many	TRBV20-1	TRBJ2-7	TRBD2
TGCGCCAGCAGCTTGGTGGGCAGGTCTCCCCTAAACACTGAAGCTTTCTTT	CASSLVGRSPLNTEAFF	.	TRBV5-1	TRBJ1-1	.
TGTGCCAGCAGCCCCTATGGGCGGAGGGGCAATGAGCAGTTCTTC	CASSPYGRRGNEQFF	many	TRBV12-3/TRBV12-4	TRBJ2-1	.
TGCGCCAGCGGACATAACAGGAACAATGAGCAGTTCTTC	CASGHNRNNEQFF	many	TRBV5-1	TRBJ2-1	.
TGTGCCAGCAGCTCACGTGCGGGAGTTGAGCAGTACTTC	CASSSRAGVEQYF	few	TRBV4-2	TRBJ2-7	TRBD2
TGTGCCAGCTCACCACCAGCAGGGTTTGAAGCTTTCTTT	CASSPPAGFEAFF	.	TRBV18	TRBJ1-1	.
TGTGCCAGCAGTGACAGGGTATTACAGCCCCAGCATTTT	CASSDRVLQPQHF	many	TRBV12-3/TRBV12-4	TRBJ1-5	TRBD1
TGTGCCAGCAGCCATTACCGACAGGACGGTAATGAAAAACTGTTTTTT	CASSHYRQDGNEKLFF	.	TRBV4-2	TRBJ1-4	.
TGTGCCATCAGTGGAGCGGGACAGCCTAACTATGGCTACACCTTC	CAISGAGQPNYGYTF	many	TRBV10-3	TRBJ1-2	TRBD1
TGCAGTGCTAGCTTAACAGGACAGGGGAACACTGAAGCTTTCTTT	CSASLTGQGNTEAFF	many	TRBV20-1	TRBJ1-1	TRBD1
TGTGCCAGCAGTGGACTAGCTCCAGATACGCAGTATTTT	CASSGLAPDTQYF	many	TRBV25-1	TRBJ2-3	TRBD2
TGCAGTGCTAGTCAGGGTTCCTACAATGAGCAGTTCTTC	CSASQGSYNEQFF	many	TRBV20-1	TRBJ2-1	.
TGCAGTGCTCCCCGGGCCAGGATGACCAAAAACATTCAGTACTTC	CSAPRARMTKNIQYF	many	TRBV20-1	TRBJ2-4	.
TGTGCCTGGGACCAGGGTTCCCCCTCTAGTAGGGGGCCCAATGAGCAGTTCTTC	CAWDQGSPSSRGPNEQFF	.	TRBV30	TRBJ2-1	TRBD1
TGCAGCGTTGCTGGGACTAGCGGGAGGAGGATTTACGAGCAGTACTTC	CSVAGTSGRRIYEQYF	many	TRBV29-1	TRBJ2-7	TRBD2
TGTGCCACCAGAATCGGGACAGAACAAGAGACCCAGTACTTC	CATRIGTEQETQYF	few	TRBV15	TRBJ2-5	TRBD1
TGTGCCAGCAAAGGACAGTCTATCGCTGAAGCTTTCTTT	CASKGQSIAEAFF	many	TRBV6-1	TRBJ1-1	.
TGTGCCAGCACCCCGGGATTCATAGGACATGGCTACACCTTC	CASTPGFIGHGYTF	many	TRBV6-1	TRBJ1-2	.
TGTGCCAGCAGTCTATCGGGACTGCTGAGCACTGAAGCTTTCTTT	CASSLSGLLSTEAFF	many	TRBV12-3/TRBV12-4	TRBJ1-1	.
TGTGCCAGCTCACTGGGACAGATTAGTTTAAATGAAGCTTTCTTT	CASSLGQISLNEAFF	.	TRBV18	TRBJ1-1	TRBD1
TGTGCCTCCAGGGGGGTTGGCAGGATTAATGAAAAACTGTTTTTT	CASRGVGRINEKLFF	few	TRBV27	TRBJ1-4	TRBD1
TGCAGCGTCGCGGAGGCGGGGTACCAAGAGACCCAGTACTTC	CSVAEAGYQETQYF	many	TRBV29-1	TRBJ2-5	.
TGTGCCATCTCCGCTAGGGACCAACTTCCTAGGCGAGGCGGTTACAATGAGCAGTTCTTC	CAISARDQLPRRGGYNEQFF	many	TRBV12-3/TRBV12-4	TRBJ2-1	.
TGTGCCAGCAGTGAACGACAGGGGGCGTATGGCTACACCTTC	CASSERQGAYGYTF	many	TRBV2	TRBJ1-2	TRBD1
TGCGCCAGCAGCACCGCCCCGACTAGCGGAAAAGAGACCCAGTACTTC	CASSTAPTSGKETQYF	many	TRBV5-1	TRBJ2-5	TRBD2
TGTGCCACCAGTGATTTGCAAGGAGGGGGCTACAATGAGCAGTTCTTC	CATSDLQGGGYNEQFF	.	TRBV24-1	TRBJ2-1	.
TGTGCCAGCAGACTGGCGGGAGGAGGGGAGACCCAGTACTTC	CASRLAGGGETQYF	many	TRBV6-1	TRBJ2-5	TRBD2